A selection of T cell receptor beta chains follows, all from one sample in a study of blood T cell repertoires in COVID-19. Assay used: immunoSEQ multiplex PCR; TCRdb lists only in-frame clones, some missing. The sample contains approximately 210,000 clones, approximately 86% of which appear only once. The sample consisted of peripheral blood. Every receptor here comes from a man between 40 and 49 years old with acute or convalescent COVID-19. The CDR3 runs from the conserved cysteine through the conserved F or W. The order of the fields is clone size, D gene, V gene, J gene, CDR3 DNA, CDR3 protein. A D gene is named only where the DNA matches it firmly. For some rows the clone size is stated as once, few or many, or as a class when expanded; others skip it.

size: NA; D: NA; V: TRBV5-1; J: TRBJ2-3; DNA: TGCGCCAGCAGCCCCGATAGGACAGCTAGCACAGATACGCAGTATTTT; CDR3: CASSPDRTASTDTQYF
size: NA; D: NA; V: TRBV4-1; J: TRBJ2-7; DNA: TGCGCCAGCAGCCTAAGCTCCGGGACAGGCGGATGGGGGGGCGAGCAGTACTTC; CDR3: CASSLSSGTGGWGGEQYF
size: NA; D: NA; V: TRBV25-1; J: TRBJ1-6; DNA: TGTGCCAGCAGTGTAACAGGATTGAATTCACCCCTCCACTTT; CDR3: CASSVTGLNSPLHF
size: NA; D: NA; V: TRBV24-1; J: TRBJ2-1; DNA: TGTGCCACCAGTGAACAATATGATGAGCAGTTCTTC; CDR3: CATSEQYDEQFF
size: few; D: NA; V: TRBV11-3; J: TRBJ1-1; DNA: TGTGCCAGCAGCTTCACATGGAACACTGAAGCTTTCTTT; CDR3: CASSFTWNTEAFF
size: NA; D: TRBD1; V: TRBV30; J: TRBJ2-7; DNA: TGTGCCTGGAGCGGACAGGGCTACGAGCAGTACTTC; CDR3: CAWSGQGYEQYF
size: NA; D: TRBD1; V: TRBV19; J: TRBJ2-1; DNA: TGTGCCAGTAGCATTACAGGGGGCCTCAATGAGCAGTTCTTC; CDR3: CASSITGGLNEQFF
size: NA; D: TRBD2; V: TRBV5-6; J: TRBJ2-2; DNA: TGTGCCAGCAGCCTCGAAGCGGGAGTCAACACCGGGGAGCTGTTTTTT; CDR3: CASSLEAGVNTGELFF
size: NA; D: NA; V: TRBV7-6; J: TRBJ2-7; DNA: TGTGCCAGCAGCTCAAGGGAGTACGAGCAGTACTTC; CDR3: CASSSREYEQYF
size: NA; D: NA; V: TRBV9; J: TRBJ2-1; DNA: TGTGCCAGCAGCGTGTCGGGAACATACAATGAGCAGTTCTTC; CDR3: CASSVSGTYNEQFF
size: NA; D: TRBD2; V: TRBV11-3; J: TRBJ2-7; DNA: TGTGCCAGCAGCCGATCTAGCGGGTCCTACGAGCAGTACTTC; CDR3: CASSRSSGSYEQYF
size: once; D: TRBD1; V: TRBV5-6; J: TRBJ2-1; DNA: TGTGCCAGCAGCTCTCGGGGACAGGGGCGCGATGAGCAGTTCTTC; CDR3: CASSSRGQGRDEQFF
size: NA; D: TRBD2; V: TRBV27; J: TRBJ2-7; DNA: TGTGCCAGCAGTTTCGGGGGGGCTGAAAGATACGAGCAGTACTTC; CDR3: CASSFGGAERYEQYF
size: NA; D: TRBD2; V: TRBV3-1/TRBV3-2; J: TRBJ2-2; DNA: TGTGCCAGCAGCAAGCTAGCGGGGCAGAACACCGGGGAGCTGTTTTTT; CDR3: CASSKLAGQNTGELFF
size: NA; D: NA; V: TRBV27; J: TRBJ1-2; DNA: TGTGCCAGCAGTCCGAAGACAAGGAGGAACTATGGCTACACCTTC; CDR3: CASSPKTRRNYGYTF
size: NA; D: NA; V: TRBV7-2; J: TRBJ2-5; DNA: TGTGCCAGCAGCTTAGGCCCAGGGGTAATAGGTCAAGAGACCCAGTACTTC; CDR3: CASSLGPGVIGQETQYF
size: once; D: NA; V: TRBV27; J: TRBJ1-5; DNA: TGTGCCAGCAGCCGGGGTTATAGCAATCAGCCCCAGCATTTT; CDR3: CASSRGYSNQPQHF
size: NA; D: NA; V: TRBV24-1; J: TRBJ2-7; DNA: TGTGCCACCAGTGATTTCATAACTCAGTACTTC; CDR3: CATSDFITQYF
size: NA; D: NA; V: TRBV11-2; J: TRBJ1-4; DNA: TGTGCCAGCGGTCCCTGGGGAGGAGGAACTAATGAAAAACTGTTTTTT; CDR3: CASGPWGGGTNEKLFF
size: NA; D: TRBD2; V: TRBV7-9; J: TRBJ2-5; DNA: TGTGCCAGCAGCTTTGGCGGGGGTAGGGAGACCCAGTACTTC; CDR3: CASSFGGGRETQYF
size: NA; D: NA; V: TRBV13; J: TRBJ1-1; DNA: TGTGCCAGCAGCTCGGGACACACCATCGAAGCTTTCTTT; CDR3: CASSSGHTIEAFF
size: NA; D: NA; V: TRBV5-5; J: TRBJ1-1; DNA: TGTGCCAGCAGCTTGGCCTATGACACTGAAGCTTTCTTT; CDR3: CASSLAYDTEAFF
size: NA; D: NA; V: TRBV9; J: TRBJ1-3; DNA: TGTGCCAGCAGCGCTAGCCTCGGACGGAACTCTGGAAACACCATATATTTT; CDR3: CASSASLGRNSGNTIYF
size: NA; D: NA; V: TRBV5-1; J: TRBJ2-1; DNA: TGCGCCAGCACCGATCGGGCGGGGACCTACAATGAGCAGTTCTTC; CDR3: CASTDRAGTYNEQFF
size: NA; D: NA; V: TRBV19; J: TRBJ2-1; DNA: TGTGCCAGTAGTCCGCGTAACCCCAACAATGAGCAGTTCTTC; CDR3: CASSPRNPNNEQFF
size: NA; D: NA; V: TRBV7-6; J: TRBJ2-3; DNA: TGTGCCAGCAGCTCGAGATGGGGGGGCGGGGATACGCAGTATTTT; CDR3: CASSSRWGGGDTQYF
size: NA; D: NA; V: TRBV19; J: TRBJ2-3; DNA: TGTGCCAGTAATAACAGGGACGCGGGTCCAGATACGCAGTATTTT; CDR3: CASNNRDAGPDTQYF
size: NA; D: TRBD1; V: TRBV19; J: TRBJ2-2; DNA: TGTGCCAGTAGTATAGGACAGGGGACCAACACCGGGGAGCTGTTTTTT; CDR3: CASSIGQGTNTGELFF
size: NA; D: TRBD1; V: TRBV4-2; J: TRBJ2-7; DNA: TGTGCCAGCAGCCAAGGTGCTTCCGGGACAGGGGCGGTCTACGAGCAGTACTTC; CDR3: CASSQGASGTGAVYEQYF
size: many; D: TRBD1; V: TRBV7-8; J: TRBJ2-7; DNA: TGTGCCAGCAGCCGCGTCAGGGGCCCGGGACAGGGGGCCTACGAGCAGTACTTC; CDR3: CASSRVRGPGQGAYEQYF
size: NA; D: TRBD1; V: TRBV4-3; J: TRBJ2-7; DNA: TGCGCCAGCAGCTACCGTCGACAGGGAAGGTACGAGCAGTACTTC; CDR3: CASSYRRQGRYEQYF
size: NA; D: TRBD1; V: TRBV18; J: TRBJ1-1; DNA: TGTGCCAGCTCTCCCCAGGGGGGACAGGAAAACACTGAAGCTTTCTTT; CDR3: CASSPQGGQENTEAFF